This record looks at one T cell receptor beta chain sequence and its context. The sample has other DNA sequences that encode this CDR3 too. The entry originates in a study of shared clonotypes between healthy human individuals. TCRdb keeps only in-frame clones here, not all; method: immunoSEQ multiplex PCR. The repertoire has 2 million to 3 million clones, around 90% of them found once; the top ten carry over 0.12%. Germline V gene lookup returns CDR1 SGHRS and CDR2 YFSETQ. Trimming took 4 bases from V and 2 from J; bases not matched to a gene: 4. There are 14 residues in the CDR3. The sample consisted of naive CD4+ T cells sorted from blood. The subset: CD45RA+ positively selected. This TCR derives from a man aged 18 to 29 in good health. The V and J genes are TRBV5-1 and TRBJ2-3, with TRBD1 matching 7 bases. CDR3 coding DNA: TGCGCCAGCAGCCGGGACAGTGTCACAGATACGCAGTATTTT. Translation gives CASSRDSVTDTQYF. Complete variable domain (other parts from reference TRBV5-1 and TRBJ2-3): KAGVTQTPRYLIKTRGQQVTLSCSPISGHRSVSWYQQTPGQGLQFLFEYFSETQRNKGNFPGRFSGRQFSNSRSEMNVSTLELGDSALYLCASSRDSVTDTQYFGPGTRLTVL.